Described below is a single T cell receptor (beta chain) sequence and its context. What it binds is unknown. This sample is part of a study of radiation and T cells in renal cell carcinoma. In the study overall: Nephrectomy followed 15 Gy stereotactic body radiation by 4 weeks. General study points: In blood, top tumor clones expanded by 2 weeks, shrinking by 4.

Profiling relied on immunoSEQ multiplex PCR, and the TCRdb table lists in-frame clones only, not all of them. The table records over 55,000 clones, roughly four fifths of them present only once. Trimming shortened V by 5 bases and J by 5 bases, and 16 bases separated the two germline ends. In germline, CDR1 is SGHDT, CDR2 YYEEEE. The CDR3 loop spans 14 amino acids. Specified time point: blood 2 weeks post-SBRT. Treatment here: 15 Gy SBRT to primary tumor, nephrectomy 4 weeks later. Blood was sampled at baseline, 2 weeks and 4 weeks after SBRT. Clear cell pathology was present in this patient's renal cell carcinoma.

Source: blood, taken from a patient whose treatment included radiotherapy and nephrectomy. The receptor's source is a man between 60 and 70 years old with renal cell carcinoma. J is TRBJ2-5 and V is TRBV5-6, with D hard to call. The CDR3: CASSYGASGETQYF. The CDR3 DNA sequence: TGTGCCAGCAGTTACGGCGCCTCTGGGGAGACCCAGTACTTC. Full variable domain (outside the CDR3, taken from reference TRBV5-6 and TRBJ2-5): DAGVTQSPTHLIKTRGQQVTLRCSPKSGHDTVSWYQQALGQGPQFIFQYYEEEERQRGNFPDRFSGHQFPNYSSELNVNALLLGDSALYLCASSYGASGETQYFGPGTRLLVL.